The TCR beta chain under discussion was sequenced for a study of T cell responses to AZD1222 COVID-19 vaccine. The method was immunoSEQ multiplex PCR; TCRdb's version includes in-frame clones alone and lacks a portion of them. The repertoire includes 120,000 to 150,000 clones, roughly 90% of them detected once, and 1.5% to 2% sits in the top ten. General study findings and limits: Among the donors, most were white British and more were female, and clonal diversity was possibly underestimated. Per reports, nearly half of all spike-specific TCRs target regions that are unmutated in variants.

J was trimmed by 4 bases and V by 3 bases; bases with no gene match: 1. This CDR3 has 15 residues. CDR1 and CDR2 (germline): SGHTA, FQGNSA. For this clone: Its antigen is not known.

J is TRBJ2-7 and V is TRBV7-2; 15 positions agree with TRBD2. The source is an adult who received the AZD1222 COVID-19 vaccine. Source: peripheral blood, taken 28 days after the second AZD1222 dose. CDR3 sequence (DNA): TGTGCCAGCAGCTTGGGACTAGCGGGAGGATACGAGCAGTACTTC. Translated: CASSLGLAGGYEQYF.